Following are 6 T cell receptor beta chains from one sample sequenced in a study of beta chain features in type 1 diabetes. Overall study findings and caveats: Shorter TCRB CDR3s, moderately but significantly so, were found in Type 1 diabetes patients in all four CD4+ subsets.

Expressed TCRB transcripts were sequenced because the isolated RNA had all been reverse transcribed beforehand. Data came from immunoSEQ multiplex PCR; TCRdb stores just in-frame clones and leaves some out. This sample has 310,000 or so clones, with 15% found just once. These receptors are not linked to any known antigen. The sequenced sample was naive CD4+ T cells from blood. These receptors came from a man aged 18 to 30 with type 1 diabetes.

The V gene is TRBV5-1, the J gene TRBJ1-2; D perhaps matches TRBD1 (6 bases). The CDR3 is 15 amino acids. V lost 4 bases and J lost 4, with 17 bases in between. Germline CDR1 and CDR2: SGHRS and YFSETQ. The CDR3: CASSPQGRFVYGYTF. The CDR3 region has the DNA TGCGCCAGCAGCCCGCAGGGGCGCTTCGTCTATGGCTACACCTTC.

This clone was recorded a few times. V and J are TRBV6-6 and TRBJ2-1, with no clear D. This CDR3 spans 13 amino acids. Between the trimmed V and J ends, which lost 5 bases and 3 bases, there was a span of 8 bases. Germline CDR1 MNHNY, CDR2 SVGAGI (reference sequence). For the CDR3, the DNA is TGTGCCAGCAGTCCACAAAGCTACAATGAGCAGTTCTTC. Translated: CASSPQSYNEQFF.

The chain links TRBV27 to TRBJ2-5, with 12 bases fitting TRBD2. This CDR3 comprises 16 residues. The junction had 6 bases not matched to a gene; V was cut back by 5 bases and J by 2 bases. Germline V gene lookup returns CDR1 MNHEY and CDR2 SMNVEV (reference sequence). CDR3 sequence (DNA): TGTGCCAGCAGTCTCCGACTAGCGGGGGTGCAAGAGACCCAGTACTTC. Its protein product is CASSLRLAGVQETQYF.

This chain joins TRBV19 and TRBJ1-2; perhaps TRBD1 as D (5 bases). The CDR3 consists of 14 residues. V was clipped by 7 bases and J by 4 bases, with 16 bases between them. Germline V gene data show CDR1 as LNHDA and CDR2 as SQIVND (reference sequence). CDR3 in amino acids: CASIPRGSRYGYTF. The DNA of the CDR3 is TGTGCCAGTATCCCGCGGGGGTCCCGCTATGGCTACACCTTC.

The chain is built from TRBV18 and TRBJ2-7, with D possibly matching TRBD1 (5 bases). The CDR3 length is 13 residues. Deletions cut 5 bases from V and 6 bases from J, with 14 bases between. Germline lookup yields CDR1 KGHSH and CDR2 LQKENI. The chain's CDR3 is CASSDQGAAEQYF. The DNA of the CDR3 is TGTGCCAGCTCAGATCAAGGGGCGGCCGAGCAGTACTTC.

The chain links TRBV6-5 to TRBJ1-1; D is ambiguous. This CDR3 is 15 amino acids long. CDR1 is MNHEY and CDR2 is SVGAGI in the germline V gene. The V end lost 0 bases, the J end lost 3 bases, and 11 bases lay between the germline ends. The CDR3 DNA reads as TGTGCCAGCAGTTACTCGAAACCAGGCTACACTGAAGCTTTCTTT. It specifies CASSYSKPGYTEAFF.